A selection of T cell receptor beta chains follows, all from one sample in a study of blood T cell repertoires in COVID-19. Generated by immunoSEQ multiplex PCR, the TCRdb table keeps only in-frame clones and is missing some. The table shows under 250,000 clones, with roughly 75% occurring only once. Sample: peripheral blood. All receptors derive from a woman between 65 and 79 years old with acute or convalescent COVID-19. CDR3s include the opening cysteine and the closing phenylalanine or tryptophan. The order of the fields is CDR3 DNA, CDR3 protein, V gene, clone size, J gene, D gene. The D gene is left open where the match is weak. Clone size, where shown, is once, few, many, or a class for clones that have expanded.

cdr3_nt: TGTGCCACGCGACAGGGGGGGGCCAACGTCCTGACTTTC
cdr3_aa: CATRQGGANVLTF
v_call: TRBV12-3/TRBV12-4
clone_size: .
j_call: TRBJ2-6
d_call: TRBD1

cdr3_nt: TGTGCCTGGAGTGTACGGCGGGAAGCCGAGCAGTACTTC
cdr3_aa: CAWSVRREAEQYF
v_call: TRBV30
clone_size: .
j_call: TRBJ2-7
d_call: .

cdr3_nt: TGTGCCACCAGCAGAACTCGACAGGATAATGAAAAACTGTTTTTT
cdr3_aa: CATSRTRQDNEKLFF
v_call: TRBV15
clone_size: .
j_call: TRBJ1-4
d_call: .

cdr3_nt: TGTGCCACCAGCCCCCAGTCGGACTTCAGCTACAATGAGCAGTTCTTC
cdr3_aa: CATSPQSDFSYNEQFF
v_call: TRBV15
clone_size: .
j_call: TRBJ2-1
d_call: .

cdr3_nt: TGTGCCAGCAGCCAAGGAGGATTCGGGCAGTACTTC
cdr3_aa: CASSQGGFGQYF
v_call: TRBV14
clone_size: .
j_call: TRBJ2-7
d_call: .

cdr3_nt: TGTGCCAGTAGTCCTGACCGGGAGGAGGATGAAAAACTGTTTTTT
cdr3_aa: CASSPDREEDEKLFF
v_call: TRBV19
clone_size: .
j_call: TRBJ1-4
d_call: .

cdr3_nt: TGTGCCAGCAGCGTACAGGGTACATACGAGCAGTACTTC
cdr3_aa: CASSVQGTYEQYF
v_call: TRBV7-8
clone_size: .
j_call: TRBJ2-7
d_call: .

cdr3_nt: TGTGCCATCAGTGAGGCAGACAGCCCTGAAGCTTTCTTT
cdr3_aa: CAISEADSPEAFF
v_call: TRBV10-3
clone_size: .
j_call: TRBJ1-1
d_call: .

cdr3_nt: TGTGCCAGCAGTTTGGTGGAGGGGTACGAGCAGTACTTC
cdr3_aa: CASSLVEGYEQYF
v_call: TRBV27
clone_size: few
j_call: TRBJ2-7
d_call: .

cdr3_nt: TGTGCCAGCTCACCGGGACTAGCGGGACCCGATACGCAGTATTTT
cdr3_aa: CASSPGLAGPDTQYF
v_call: TRBV18
clone_size: once
j_call: TRBJ2-3
d_call: TRBD2

cdr3_nt: TGTGCCAGCAGTTTTGGAGGGGGGGCAGGGGCCATCAATCAGCCCCAGCATTTT
cdr3_aa: CASSFGGGAGAINQPQHF
v_call: TRBV28
clone_size: .
j_call: TRBJ1-5
d_call: .

cdr3_nt: TGTGCTAGTGGTATAAGCGGGAGCTCTAATGAGCAGTTCTTC
cdr3_aa: CASGISGSSNEQFF
v_call: TRBV12-5
clone_size: .
j_call: TRBJ2-1
d_call: TRBD2

cdr3_nt: TGTGCCAGTAGTAGGACAGGGGTTTACGAGCAGTACTTC
cdr3_aa: CASSRTGVYEQYF
v_call: TRBV19
clone_size: few
j_call: TRBJ2-7
d_call: TRBD1

cdr3_nt: TGTGCCAGCAGTGAAGGCCCCCGGGAGGGCCCCTACGAGCAGTACTTC
cdr3_aa: CASSEGPREGPYEQYF
v_call: TRBV6-1
clone_size: .
j_call: TRBJ2-7
d_call: TRBD2

cdr3_nt: TGTGCCAGCAGCTCCAGCCTAGCGGGAGGTAAAGGGACCGGGGAGCTGTTTTTT
cdr3_aa: CASSSSLAGGKGTGELFF
v_call: TRBV7-2
clone_size: .
j_call: TRBJ2-2
d_call: TRBD2

cdr3_nt: TGTGCCAGCAGCTTAATTAGTGATGAGCAGTTCTTC
cdr3_aa: CASSLISDEQFF
v_call: TRBV7-2
clone_size: .
j_call: TRBJ2-1
d_call: .

cdr3_nt: TGCGCCAGCAGCTTGTCGGGACAGCTCTATGGCTACACCTTC
cdr3_aa: CASSLSGQLYGYTF
v_call: TRBV5-1
clone_size: once
j_call: TRBJ1-2
d_call: TRBD1

cdr3_nt: TGTGCCATGGGGACAGGGAGGCTTGAAGCTTTCTTT
cdr3_aa: CAMGTGRLEAFF
v_call: TRBV10-3
clone_size: once
j_call: TRBJ1-1
d_call: TRBD1

cdr3_nt: TGTGCCAGCAGTTTCCGCGTCGGCAGCGGGGGCGGGGAGCTGTTTTTT
cdr3_aa: CASSFRVGSGGGELFF
v_call: TRBV28
clone_size: .
j_call: TRBJ2-2
d_call: TRBD2

cdr3_nt: TGTGCCATCAGTGAAGAGGGAAGGATTGGTGGCTACACCTTC
cdr3_aa: CAISEEGRIGGYTF
v_call: TRBV10-3
clone_size: once
j_call: TRBJ1-2
d_call: .

cdr3_nt: TGTGCCAGCAGTTACGGGGCCATGAACACTGAAGCTTTCTTT
cdr3_aa: CASSYGAMNTEAFF
v_call: TRBV6-6
clone_size: .
j_call: TRBJ1-1
d_call: .

cdr3_nt: TGCGCCAGCAGTGAGGTGACTAGCGGGATCTACGAGCAGTACTTC
cdr3_aa: CASSEVTSGIYEQYF
v_call: TRBV10-1
clone_size: few
j_call: TRBJ2-7
d_call: TRBD2

cdr3_nt: TGTGCCTCAGGCGGGGGACTTTCCACAGATACGCAGTATTTT
cdr3_aa: CASGGGLSTDTQYF
v_call: TRBV19
clone_size: .
j_call: TRBJ2-3
d_call: TRBD2

cdr3_nt: TGTGCCAGCAGTGCGGAGGCTTTAAGTCAGCCCCAGCATTTT
cdr3_aa: CASSAEALSQPQHF
v_call: TRBV2
clone_size: .
j_call: TRBJ1-5
d_call: .

cdr3_nt: TGCGCCAGCAGCCAAGCTTTCACAGGGCCTCTTAGAGAGCAGTTCTTC
cdr3_aa: CASSQAFTGPLREQFF
v_call: TRBV4-1
clone_size: .
j_call: TRBJ2-1
d_call: .

cdr3_nt: TGTGCCAGCAGTTTAGGTCCAGGGGTGAACACTGAAGCTTTCTTT
cdr3_aa: CASSLGPGVNTEAFF
v_call: TRBV28
clone_size: .
j_call: TRBJ1-1
d_call: .

cdr3_nt: TGTGCCAGCAGTTTACAGGGTCAGCCCCAGCATTTT
cdr3_aa: CASSLQGQPQHF
v_call: TRBV28
clone_size: .
j_call: TRBJ1-5
d_call: .

cdr3_nt: TGTGCCTGGAGTGGGACGACGATAACCGGTACAGGGGAAGAGACCCAGTACTTC
cdr3_aa: CAWSGTTITGTGEETQYF
v_call: TRBV30
clone_size: .
j_call: TRBJ2-5
d_call: TRBD1

cdr3_nt: TGTGCCAGCAGTCCCCCCAGGGGGAGTGTCGGGAACACCATATATTTT
cdr3_aa: CASSPPRGSVGNTIYF
v_call: TRBV28
clone_size: .
j_call: TRBJ1-3
d_call: TRBD1

cdr3_nt: TGCGCCAGCAGCTTTGGGACAGGGGCCCGCGAGCAGTACTTC
cdr3_aa: CASSFGTGAREQYF
v_call: TRBV5-1
clone_size: .
j_call: TRBJ2-7
d_call: TRBD1

cdr3_nt: TGTGCCAGTAGTACCCCGCGACAGGGTGCTGAAAAACTGTTTTTT
cdr3_aa: CASSTPRQGAEKLFF
v_call: TRBV19
clone_size: .
j_call: TRBJ1-4
d_call: TRBD1

cdr3_nt: TGTGCCAGTAGTCCCGGGACAGGGGATGGCTACACCTTC
cdr3_aa: CASSPGTGDGYTF
v_call: TRBV19
clone_size: .
j_call: TRBJ1-2
d_call: TRBD1

cdr3_nt: TGTGCCAGCAGCTTGGGGGGGACAGGGAGGACTGAAGCTTTCTTT
cdr3_aa: CASSLGGTGRTEAFF
v_call: TRBV5-4
clone_size: .
j_call: TRBJ1-1
d_call: TRBD1

cdr3_nt: TGTGCCAGCAGCCTAGCGGGTTGGGAAGAGACCCAGTACTTC
cdr3_aa: CASSLAGWEETQYF
v_call: TRBV28
clone_size: .
j_call: TRBJ2-5
d_call: TRBD2

cdr3_nt: TGTGCCAGCAGCTTGACCCTAAGTTGGCAGGGGGGAAACACCATATATTTT
cdr3_aa: CASSLTLSWQGGNTIYF
v_call: TRBV5-6
clone_size: .
j_call: TRBJ1-3
d_call: .

cdr3_nt: TGCGCCAGCAGCCAGCCCGGACTAGCGGGGGGAGATACGCAGTATTTT
cdr3_aa: CASSQPGLAGGDTQYF
v_call: TRBV4-1
clone_size: .
j_call: TRBJ2-3
d_call: TRBD2

cdr3_nt: TGTGCCTGGAGCGGGGACAGGGGCGACGCAGATACGCAGTATTTT
cdr3_aa: CAWSGDRGDADTQYF
v_call: TRBV30
clone_size: once
j_call: TRBJ2-3
d_call: TRBD1

cdr3_nt: TGTGCCAGCAGTGAAGAAGCCCAGCCCCAGCATTTT
cdr3_aa: CASSEEAQPQHF
v_call: TRBV2
clone_size: .
j_call: TRBJ1-5
d_call: .

cdr3_nt: TGTGCCAGCAGTTTAGGCAGGGAAACCTACGAGCAGTACTTC
cdr3_aa: CASSLGRETYEQYF
v_call: TRBV28
clone_size: once
j_call: TRBJ2-7
d_call: .

cdr3_nt: TGTGCCAGCAGACCGACAGGGGTAGGGACCCAGTACTTC
cdr3_aa: CASRPTGVGTQYF
v_call: TRBV2
clone_size: .
j_call: TRBJ2-5
d_call: TRBD1

cdr3_nt: TGTGCCAGTAGTGGAAGACAGGAAAGGACTGAAGCTTTCTTT
cdr3_aa: CASSGRQERTEAFF
v_call: TRBV19
clone_size: .
j_call: TRBJ1-1
d_call: .

cdr3_nt: TGTGCCAGCAGCCAATCTACAGGTTATTCACCCCTCCACTTT
cdr3_aa: CASSQSTGYSPLHF
v_call: TRBV16
clone_size: .
j_call: TRBJ1-6
d_call: .

cdr3_nt: TGTGCCAGCAGCCAGTTTACCGGGACTAGCGGGACCTACGAGCAGTACTTC
cdr3_aa: CASSQFTGTSGTYEQYF
v_call: TRBV14
clone_size: .
j_call: TRBJ2-7
d_call: TRBD2

cdr3_nt: TGTGCCACCAACCCCGGGACTAGCGGGAGGAGGGAGCAGTTCTTC
cdr3_aa: CATNPGTSGRREQFF
v_call: TRBV28
clone_size: .
j_call: TRBJ2-1
d_call: TRBD2

cdr3_nt: TGTGCCAGCAGTGTTCTAGCTGATAAGTACAATGAGCAGTTCTTC
cdr3_aa: CASSVLADKYNEQFF
v_call: TRBV2
clone_size: once
j_call: TRBJ2-1
d_call: .

cdr3_nt: TGTGCCAGCAGCTTATTGGCAGGGAATTATGGCTACACCTTC
cdr3_aa: CASSLLAGNYGYTF
v_call: TRBV7-9
clone_size: .
j_call: TRBJ1-2
d_call: .

cdr3_nt: TGTGCCAGCAGATACACCGCACAAGAGACCCAGTACTTC
cdr3_aa: CASRYTAQETQYF
v_call: TRBV12-3/TRBV12-4
clone_size: .
j_call: TRBJ2-5
d_call: .

cdr3_nt: TGTGCCTGGAGGAGAAATGGGGGCGGCAATCAGCCCCAGCATTTT
cdr3_aa: CAWRRNGGGNQPQHF
v_call: TRBV30
clone_size: few
j_call: TRBJ1-5
d_call: .